This T cell receptor beta chain appears in the sequencing data of a study of shared clonotypes between healthy human individuals (dated by TCRdb to the early 2020s). Notes on the research overall: A few men and a couple of women, aged 18 to 49 years, made up the cohort. For each donor, CD4 naive and CD4 memory were each run on three plates, CD8 naive on two plates, and CD8 memory on one plate. To estimate repertoire size and how much clonotypes are shared between individuals, the study performed deep sequencing of blood TCR repertoires from five healthy adults. To increase sequencing depth and limit assay-specific biases, TCR repertoire library preparation and sequencing were carried out by different laboratories using diverse techniques. Between about 0.85 and 9.5 billion PBMCs per donor were obtained by leukapheresis. What the work shows at the level of the full study, not this receptor alone: When several donors were compared, the shared fraction of clonotypes was about 5% for naive CD4, approximately 3.5% for naive CD8, about 2.5% for memory CD4, and less than 0.45% for memory CD8. Sampling was limited to blood, and TCR repertoires in tissue likely differ from TCR repertoires in blood. Because the study included a small number of donors, the genetic and exposure-history diversity represented was limited. Rarefaction of sorted-subset datasets indicated incomplete sequencing despite the large sequencing depth. Naive subsets generally had larger estimated clonotype richness than memory subsets did. Pairwise subsampling led to the expectation that sequencing depth would affect the degree of clonotype sharing among donors. Compared with non-shared clonotypes, the clonotypes found in all four sorted-subset donors had higher generation probabilities.

CD8 naive samples were CD45RO-negative cells positively selected for CCR7, giving a CD45RA+CCR7+ population that excluded TemRA cells. The donors were healthy, HIV-negative adults who had no recently reported acute infections or vaccinations. Every donor was a Caucasian adult residing in Nashville, Tennessee, USA. Blood was obtained by leukapheresis, after which PBMCs were separated by Ficoll-Histopaque density gradient centrifugation and cryopreserved in liquid nitrogen vapor phase. Analytical flow cytometry was used to check the purity and quantity of every magnetically sorted T cell population. Genomic DNA was isolated from every sorted fraction and measured by UV absorbance on a Nanodrop 2000c. On this clone itself: No cognate antigen has been identified for it. There are no base qualities to consult, and no much larger clone falls within one base.

TCR CDR3 regions were amplified from genomic DNA by multiplex PCR using the deep immunoSEQ assay. For each cell subset, the extracted genomic DNA was distributed evenly across all wells of several immunoSEQ 96-well plates, and each plate served as one replicate. For sorted subsets, each replicate PCR was loaded with roughly 190 ng genomic DNA, equivalent to about 33,000 T cell genomes. The purified libraries were quantified using a Qubit 3.0 fluorometer, sized with a Bioanalyzer 2100, and then quantified again using the KAPA Library Quantification kit. Every immunoSEQ 96-well plate was sequenced on a dedicated single-read 150-cycle Illumina NextSeq 550 flow cell. Per the source publication's procedure: The immunoSEQ output contained only junctional sequences without quality scores, so filtering could not match that applied to full-length reads. Sequences were annotated with PyIR, a Python wrapper for IgBLAST v1.9, using IMGT germline references to assign V/J genes and CDR3. Any read was removed if the V/J assignment was weak (E-value above 1e-6), the CDR3 was missing, or the read contained stop codons, out-of-frame junctions, or ambiguous translated residues. V3J clonotypes were defined by identical inferred V gene, J gene, and CDR3 amino acid sequence. The percentage overlap between two repertoires was calculated by dividing the number of shared unique clonotypes by the size of the smaller repertoire. RTK rarefaction, the Chao1 estimator, and Recon v2.1 estimates of unobserved clonotypes were used to assess repertoire richness. Generation probabilities were computed with OLGA for all TCRbeta clonotypes obtained by the gDNA method from a handful of donors. TCRdb's version of the immuneACCESS table is confined to in-frame rearrangements and falls short of the full clone set. An unresolved V gene accounts for under half of the shortfall where checked; the remainder is of unknown origin. The DNA gave D and trimming, while V, J and clone size come from that table. The sample table records some 2 million clones; about 95% of these occur just once. Clones ranked in the top ten supply about 1.1% of the sample.

This clonotype was sampled from a man younger than 35 in good health. The sample consisted of naive CD8+ T cells sorted from blood. According to the study, the label for this sample's cell subset or site signals: CD45RA+CCR7+.

The CDR3 here reads CASSRLAGGPNTDTQYF. The DNA sequence follows: TGCGCCAGCAGCCGGTTAGCGGGAGGGCCAAACACAGATACGCAGTATTTT. Recombination joined TRBV4-1 with TRBJ2-3; 11 central nucleotides agree with TRBD2. Reading the germline V gene gives CDR1 MGHRA and CDR2 YSYEKL. From its cysteine to its phenylalanine, the CDR3 spans 17 amino acids. Left in the record is the CDR3 DNA by itself, 51 bases read in frame from the first base. V loses 4 bases at its end and J loses 2 bases; junction bases beyond the gene matches: 8.